Each of the 21 T cell receptor beta chains below was sequenced from the same sample in a study of cytomegalovirus exposure and HLA in healthy donors. Primers included in the PCR were 60 Vbeta and 13 Jbeta primers. The method was immunoSEQ multiplex PCR; TCRdb's version includes in-frame clones alone and lacks a portion of them. The sample carries 200,000 to 250,000 clones, around 88% recorded once. The sample was PBMCs. Receptor source: a woman in her late teens or twenties in good health and CMV-seronegative.

The chain employs TRBV7-8 and TRBJ2-3; D might be TRBD2 (6 bases). The ends were cut back, 0 bases at V and 6 bases at J, with 16 bases in the middle. Per the germline V gene, CDR1 is SGHVS and CDR2 is FQNEAQ. The CDR3 consists of 16 residues. The CDR3 DNA reads as TGTGCCAGCAGCTTAGCGGCTAGCGTTCTCTCCGATACGCAGTATTTT. The encoded protein is CASSLAASVLSDTQYF.

This clone has a single count. J is TRBJ2-5 and V is TRBV28; 9 nucleotides agree with TRBD2. Germline lookup yields CDR1 MDHEN and CDR2 SYDVKM. After removal of 5 bases from V and 5 bases from J, the junction contained 6 bases not matched to a gene. This CDR3 is built from 14 residues. CDR3 sequence reads: CASSPIAGAETQYF. In nucleotides, the CDR3 is TGTGCCAGCAGTCCAATAGCGGGGGCTGAGACCCAGTACTTC.

The rearrangement joins TRBV15 to TRBJ1-2; TRBD1 aligns across 9 bases. This CDR3 contains 15 residues. CDR1 and CDR2 (germline): LNHNV, YYDKDF (reference sequence). Unmatched junction bases numbered 8, after V lost 5 bases and J lost 4 bases. The CDR3 protein is CATSPGQGTSYGYTF. The CDR3 region has the DNA TGTGCCACCAGCCCGGGACAGGGCACGTCCTATGGCTACACCTTC.

CDR3 amino acids: CASSFPMPGQGTGGETQYF. CDR3 DNA sequence: TGTGCCAGCAGCTTTCCAATGCCGGGACAGGGAACCGGGGGAGAGACCCAGTACTTC. The V call is TRBV7-2, the J call TRBJ2-5, with 9 bases aligning to TRBD1. CDR1 and CDR2 from the germline V gene are SGHTA and FQGNSA. The CDR3 spans 19 residues. With V trimmed by 3 bases and J by 4 bases, 18 bases remained unmatched.

The chain joins TRBV2 to TRBJ2-1, with 7 bases identical to TRBD1. Trimming took 11 bases from V and 3 from J; bases not matched to a gene: 10. The CDR3 spans 14 residues. CDR1 is SNHLY and CDR2 is FYNNEI in the germline V gene. This CDR3 is CAGLTGRGYNEQFF. CDR3 nucleotide sequence: TGTGCCGGATTGACAGGGAGAGGCTACAATGAGCAGTTCTTC.

The chain links TRBV10-1 to TRBJ2-3, with 11 bases matching TRBD2. The length of the CDR3 is 16 residues. Germline CDR1 WNHNN, CDR2 SYGVQD (reference sequence). J lost 2 bases, V lost 3 bases, and 4 bases had no gene match. This CDR3 is CASSEVAGGFTDTQYF. In DNA, the CDR3 is TGCGCCAGCAGTGAAGTAGCGGGGGGGTTCACAGATACGCAGTATTTT.

The rearrangement links TRBV11-2 to TRBJ1-3; D gene uncertain. The CDR3 has 14 amino acids. The V end was cut by 5 bases, the J end by 0 bases, with 8 bases between. Germline loops: CDR1 SGHAT, CDR2 FQNNGV. CDR3: CASSLQVSGNTIYF. The CDR3 nucleotides are TGTGCCAGCAGCCTTCAGGTCTCTGGAAACACCATATATTTT.

Regarding this clone: This CDR3 is also generated by other DNA sequences in the sample. V and J are TRBV9 and TRBJ2-5, with a possible D match to TRBD2 (5 bases). V lost 0 bases and J lost 4, with 10 bases in between. The CDR3 runs 14 residues. Germline V gene lookup returns CDR1 SGDLS and CDR2 YYNGEE. The CDR3 spells CASSVGQRGETQYF. CDR3 sequence (DNA): TGTGCCAGCAGCGTAGGACAACGGGGAGAGACCCAGTACTTC.

CDR3 region: CASSRRLAFLYNEQFF. In DNA, the CDR3 is TGTGCCAGCAGCCGCCGACTGGCATTTCTTTACAATGAGCAGTTCTTC. The J gene is TRBJ2-1, the V gene TRBV7-9; no reliable D call. V was trimmed by 5 bases and J by 4 bases, leaving 18 bases between them. This CDR3 contains 16 residues. Germline V gives CDR1 SEHNR, CDR2 FQNEAQ (reference sequence).

V usage is TRBV7-9 and J usage is TRBJ2-3, with 10 bases lining up with TRBD2. Per the germline V gene, CDR1 is SEHNR and CDR2 is FQNEAQ (reference sequence). The ends lost 11 bases at V and 10 bases at J; junction bases unmatched: 18. The CDR3 is made up of 15 amino acids. CDR3 nucleotide sequence: TGTGCCGAAGCTGCGAGCGGGGGGGCGATAGGGGCGCAGTATTTT. Its translation: CAEAASGGAIGAQYF.

V is TRBV18 and J is TRBJ2-5; maybe TRBD2 (5 bases). The germline V gene encodes CDR1 KGHSH and CDR2 LQKENI. V was trimmed by 3 bases and J by 1 base, leaving 15 bases between them. The CDR3 is made up of 16 amino acids. The CDR3 bases are TGTGCCAGCTCACCTTCCCTTAAGGGAGCCCAAGAGACCCAGTACTTC. It specifies CASSPSLKGAQETQYF.

The chain couples TRBV7-8 to TRBJ2-1; a possible D gene is TRBD2 (6 bases). V lost 5 bases and J lost 4, with 15 bases in between. The CDR3 has 15 amino acids. CDR1 SGHVS and CDR2 FQNEAQ come from the germline V gene. The DNA for the CDR3 is TGTGCCAGCAGCGCACGGGACTTACATTACAATGAGCAGTTCTTC. This encodes CASSARDLHYNEQFF.

The CDR3 protein is CASSLGTSSYNEQFF. The CDR3 DNA reads as TGTGCCAGCAGCTTAGGGACTAGCTCCTACAATGAGCAGTTCTTC. J is TRBJ2-1 and V is TRBV5-6; 8 bases map to TRBD2. V lost 2 bases and J lost 0; bases outside the gene matches: 1. The CDR3 sequence is 15 residues long. Germline V gene lookup returns CDR1 SGHDT and CDR2 YYEEEE.

The chain has TRBV6-5 and TRBJ2-6, with D maybe TRBD2 (5 bases). In germline, CDR1 is MNHEY, CDR2 SVGAGI. CDR3 length: 15 amino acids. Trimming cost V 8 bases and J 2 bases, with 13 bases left between them. The DNA of the CDR3 is TGTGCCAGCCAACGTTTCGGGACTGGGGCCAACGTCCTGACTTTC. It is translated as CASQRFGTGANVLTF.

The chain recombines TRBV14 with TRBJ1-2; D is undetermined. There are 12 residues in the CDR3. Germline V CDR1 and CDR2: SGHDN, FVKESK. Between the trimmed V and J ends, which lost 1 base and 4 bases, there was a span of 4 bases. The CDR3 nucleotides are TGTGCCAGCAGCCAAGTAGCCTATGGCTACACCTTC. Its translation: CASSQVAYGYTF.

The V call is TRBV28, the J call TRBJ1-5; 7 nucleotides line up with TRBD1. The CDR3 extends over 15 amino acids. Germline assignment: CDR1 MDHEN and CDR2 SYDVKM. V gave up 3 bases and J gave up 4 bases; unmatched junction bases: 6. CDR3: CASSLTGSFNQPQHF. CDR3 nucleotides: TGTGCCAGCAGTTTGACAGGGTCATTTAATCAGCCCCAGCATTTT.

This chain joins TRBV7-2 and TRBJ1-5, with TRBD1 identical over 9 bases. CDR3 length: 15 amino acids. The ends lost 6 bases at V and 2 bases at J; junction bases unmatched: 5. The germline gives CDR1 SGHTA, CDR2 FQGNSA. CDR3 DNA sequence: TGTGCCAGCAGGGCTGACAGGGGGGGCAATCAGCCCCAGCATTTT. This encodes CASRADRGGNQPQHF.

This clone was recorded only once. The rearrangement uses TRBV5-4 and TRBJ2-7; the match to TRBD1 covers 8 bases. Germline V gene sequence: CDR1 SGHNT, CDR2 YYREEE (reference sequence). The CDR3 extends over 15 amino acids. V was clipped by 0 bases and J by 0 bases; unmatched bases: 2. The CDR3 loop reads CASSLVDRASYEQYF. Here the CDR3 DNA reads TGTGCCAGCAGCTTGGTGGACAGGGCCTCCTACGAGCAGTACTTC.

The chain joins TRBV2 to TRBJ1-2; TRBD1 aligns across 11 bases. CDR1 and CDR2 from the germline V gene are SNHLY and FYNNEI. V lost 7 bases and J lost 7; bases outside the gene matches: 14. The CDR3 loop spans 16 amino acids. This CDR3 is CASTPRPGTGGTGYTF. The CDR3 DNA reads TGTGCCAGCACTCCCAGGCCCGGGACAGGGGGGACTGGCTACACCTTC.

The chain couples TRBV7-2 to TRBJ2-7; no reliable D call. CDR1 and CDR2 from the germline V gene are SGHTA and FQGNSA. The CDR3 spans 14 residues. V was clipped by 0 bases and J by 2 bases, with 8 bases between them. CDR3 coding DNA: TGTGCCAGCAGCTTAGCGTACACAGCCTACGAGCAGTACTTC. It specifies CASSLAYTAYEQYF.

V and J are TRBV10-3 and TRBJ2-7, with D maybe TRBD2 (8 bases). V lost 10 bases and J 4 bases, leaving 29 bases between the germline ends. CDR3 length: 17 amino acids. Germline CDR1 reads ENHRY; CDR2 reads SYGVKD. CDR3 bases: TGTGCCACCCAGGGGGGCGGGAGGACCCAAAAGAGGTACGAGCAGTACTTC. Encoded protein: CATQGGGRTQKRYEQYF.